This T cell receptor (beta chain) was recovered during a study of T cell changes during pregnancy in multiple sclerosis. With 3 bases clipped from V and 4 bases from J, the junction kept 12 bases outside the gene matches. This CDR3 has 17 residues. The germline gives CDR1 SGDLS, CDR2 YYNGEE. Some clones are missing from TCRdb's copy, which holds only in-frame ones; the method was immunoSEQ multiplex PCR. The sample lists about 50,000 clones; approximately 91% were seen once. This clonotype originated in a female donor with multiple sclerosis, enrolled in a pregnancy study. The specimen comprised CD4+ T cells from peripheral blood mononuclear cells, sampled in the second trimester of pregnancy. This chain links TRBV9 with TRBJ2-7; 11 bases match TRBD1. As DNA, the CDR3 is TGTGCCAGCAGCGGGGGGCTTACCGGGACAGGGGGATACGAGCAGTACTTC. Translated: CASSGGLTGTGGYEQYF.